Given below is one T cell receptor (beta chain) in context. This CDR3 spans 13 amino acids. The V end was cut by 3 bases, the J end by 4 bases, with 8 bases between. Germline V lookup: CDR1 SGHNT, CDR2 YYREEE (reference sequence). Ages ranged from 18 to 89 years, with residence in 24 US areas. Two negative PCRs, clearance, or symptom resolution characterized the recovered Cohort 3 donors. The entry originates in a study of blood T cell repertoires in COVID-19. How the authors handled the data: Reference gene primers were amplified, and this amplification served to estimate nucleated cell counts. Sequencing used immunoSEQ multiplex PCR; TCRdb keeps in-frame clones, though not all of them. D and trimming come from the DNA, and the V and J calls and clone size come from that table. Of fewer than 200,000 clones in the sample, around four fifths were seen once.

The sample taken for sequencing was PBMCs or T cells enriched from blood (not recorded which). The TCR comes from a woman aged 50 to 60 who had recovered from COVID-19. This rearrangement joins TRBV5-4 to TRBJ1-3; D possibly corresponds to TRBD1 (6 bases). The CDR3 nucleotides are TGTGCCAGCAGCTACGACAGGGGAAACACCATATATTTT. It specifies CASSYDRGNTIYF.